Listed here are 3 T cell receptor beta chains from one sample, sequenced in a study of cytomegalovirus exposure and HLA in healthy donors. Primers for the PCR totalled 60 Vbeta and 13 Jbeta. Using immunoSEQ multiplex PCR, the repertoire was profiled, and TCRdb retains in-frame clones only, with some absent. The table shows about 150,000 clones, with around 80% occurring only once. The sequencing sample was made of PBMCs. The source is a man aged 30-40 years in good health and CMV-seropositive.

The CDR3 DNA sequence: TGTGCCAGCAGCCCAAGTTTGAACCGGGGAGATACGCAGTATTTT. It is translated as CASSPSLNRGDTQYF. V usage is TRBV14 and J usage is TRBJ2-3; D is possibly TRBD2 (5 bases). The CDR3 is 15 residues long. Trimming stripped 4 bases from V and 5 bases from J, with 16 bases between. Looked up from germline, CDR1 is SGHDN and CDR2 is FVKESK.

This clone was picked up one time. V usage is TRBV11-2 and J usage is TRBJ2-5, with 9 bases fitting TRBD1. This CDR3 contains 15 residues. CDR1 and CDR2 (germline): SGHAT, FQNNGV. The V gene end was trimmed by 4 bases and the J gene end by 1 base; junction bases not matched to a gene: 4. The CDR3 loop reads CASSSLTGGQETQYF. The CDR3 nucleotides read TGTGCCAGCAGCTCACTGACAGGGGGCCAAGAGACCCAGTACTTC.

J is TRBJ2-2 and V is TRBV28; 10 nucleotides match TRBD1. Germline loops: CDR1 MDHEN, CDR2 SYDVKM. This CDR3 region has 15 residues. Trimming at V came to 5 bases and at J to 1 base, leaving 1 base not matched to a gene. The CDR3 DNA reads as TGTGCCAGCAGTGGGGACAGGGGGAACACCGGGGAGCTGTTTTTT. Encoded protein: CASSGDRGNTGELFF. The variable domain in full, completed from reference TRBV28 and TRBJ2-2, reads DVKVTQSSRYLVKRTGEKVFLECVQDMDHENMFWYRQDPGLGLRLIYFSYDVKMKEKGDIPEGYSVSREKKERFSLILESASTNQTSMYLCASSGDRGNTGELFFGEGSRLTVL.